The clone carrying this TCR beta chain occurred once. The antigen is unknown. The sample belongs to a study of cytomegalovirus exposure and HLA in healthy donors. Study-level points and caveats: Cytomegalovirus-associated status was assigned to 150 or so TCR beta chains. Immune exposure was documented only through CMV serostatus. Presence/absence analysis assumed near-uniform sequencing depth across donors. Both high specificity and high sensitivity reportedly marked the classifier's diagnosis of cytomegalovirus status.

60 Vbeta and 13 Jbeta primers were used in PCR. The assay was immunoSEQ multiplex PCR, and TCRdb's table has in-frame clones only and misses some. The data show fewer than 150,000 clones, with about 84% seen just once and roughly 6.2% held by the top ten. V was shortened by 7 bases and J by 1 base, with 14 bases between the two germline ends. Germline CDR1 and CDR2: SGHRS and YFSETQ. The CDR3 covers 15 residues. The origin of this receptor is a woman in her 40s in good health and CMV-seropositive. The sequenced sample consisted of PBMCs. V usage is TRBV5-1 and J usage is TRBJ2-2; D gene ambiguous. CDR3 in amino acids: CASGPSPENTGELFF. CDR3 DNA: TGCGCCAGCGGGCCCTCACCGGAGAACACCGGGGAGCTGTTTTTT.